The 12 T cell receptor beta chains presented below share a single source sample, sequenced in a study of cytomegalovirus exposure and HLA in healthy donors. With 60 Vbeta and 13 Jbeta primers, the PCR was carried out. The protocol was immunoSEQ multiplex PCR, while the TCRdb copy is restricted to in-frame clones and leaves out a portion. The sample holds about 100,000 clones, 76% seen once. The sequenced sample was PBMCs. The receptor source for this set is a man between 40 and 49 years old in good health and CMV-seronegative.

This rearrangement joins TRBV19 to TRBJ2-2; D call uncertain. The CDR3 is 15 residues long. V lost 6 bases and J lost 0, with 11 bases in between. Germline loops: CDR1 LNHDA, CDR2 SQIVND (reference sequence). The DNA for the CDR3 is TGTGCCAGTAGAAACCCGGGTTCGAACACCGGGGAGCTGTTTTTT. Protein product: CASRNPGSNTGELFF. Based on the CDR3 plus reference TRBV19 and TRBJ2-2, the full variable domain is DGGITQSPKYLFRKEGQNVTLSCEQNLNHDAMYWYRQDPGQGLRLIYYSQIVNDFQKGDIAEGYSVSREKKESFPLTVTSAQKNPTAFYLCASRNPGSNTGELFFGEGSRLTVL.

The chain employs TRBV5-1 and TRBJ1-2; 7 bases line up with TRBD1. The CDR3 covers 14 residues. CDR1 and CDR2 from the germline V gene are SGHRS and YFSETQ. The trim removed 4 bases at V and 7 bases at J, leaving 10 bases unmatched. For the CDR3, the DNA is TGCGCCAGCAGCAGGTTTTACTCAGGGGGTGGCTACACCTTC. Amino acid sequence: CASSRFYSGGGYTF.

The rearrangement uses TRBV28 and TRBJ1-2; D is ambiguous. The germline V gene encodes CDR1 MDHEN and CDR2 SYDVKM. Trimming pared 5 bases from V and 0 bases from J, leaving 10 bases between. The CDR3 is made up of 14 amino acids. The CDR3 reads CASSTAGTNYGYTF. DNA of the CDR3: TGTGCCAGCAGTACCGCGGGGACTAACTATGGCTACACCTTC.

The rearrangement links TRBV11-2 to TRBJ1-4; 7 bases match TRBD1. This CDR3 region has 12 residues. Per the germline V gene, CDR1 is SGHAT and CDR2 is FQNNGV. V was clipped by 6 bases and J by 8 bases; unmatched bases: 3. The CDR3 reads CASRGQREKLFF. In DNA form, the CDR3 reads TGTGCCAGCAGGGGACAGAGGGAAAAACTGTTTTTT.

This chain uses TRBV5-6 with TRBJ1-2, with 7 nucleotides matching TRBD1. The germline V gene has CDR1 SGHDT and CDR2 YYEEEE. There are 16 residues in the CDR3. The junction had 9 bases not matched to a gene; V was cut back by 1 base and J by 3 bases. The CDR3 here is CASSLLGAGGHYGYTF. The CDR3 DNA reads TGTGCCAGCAGCTTGTTAGGGGCAGGGGGTCACTATGGCTACACCTTC.

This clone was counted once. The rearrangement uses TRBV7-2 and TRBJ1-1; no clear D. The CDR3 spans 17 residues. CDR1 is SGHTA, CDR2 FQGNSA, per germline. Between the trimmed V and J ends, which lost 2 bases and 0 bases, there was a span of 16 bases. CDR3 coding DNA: TGTGCCAGCAGCTTAACTGGACTCCTCTTCGTGAACACTGAAGCTTTCTTT. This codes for CASSLTGLLFVNTEAFF. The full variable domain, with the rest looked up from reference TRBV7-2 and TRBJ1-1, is GAGVSQSPSNKVTEKGKDVELRCDPISGHTALYWYRQSLGQGLEFLIYFQGNSAPDKSGLPSDRFSAERTGGSVSTLTIQRTQQEDSAVYLCASSLTGLLFVNTEAFFGQGTRLTVV.

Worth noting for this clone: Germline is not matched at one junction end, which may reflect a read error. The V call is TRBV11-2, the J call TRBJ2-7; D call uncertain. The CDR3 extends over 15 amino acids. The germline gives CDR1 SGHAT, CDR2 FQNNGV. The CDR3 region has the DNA TGTGCCAGCAGCGCGAGCCGGGTAGAGGCCTACGGGCAGTACTTC. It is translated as CASSASRVEAYGQYF.

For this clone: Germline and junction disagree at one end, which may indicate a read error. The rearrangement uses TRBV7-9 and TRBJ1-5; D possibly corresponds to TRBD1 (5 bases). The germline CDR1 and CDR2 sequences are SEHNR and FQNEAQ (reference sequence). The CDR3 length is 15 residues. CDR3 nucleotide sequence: TGTTCCAGCAGCTTAGACAGCTGGAGCAATCAGCCCCAGCATTTT. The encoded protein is CSSSLDSWSNQPQHF.

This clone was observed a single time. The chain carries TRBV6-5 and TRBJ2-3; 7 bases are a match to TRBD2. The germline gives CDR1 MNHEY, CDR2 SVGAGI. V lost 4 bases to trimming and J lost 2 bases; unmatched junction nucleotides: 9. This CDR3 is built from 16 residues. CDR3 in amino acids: CASSLRAGGTTDTQYF. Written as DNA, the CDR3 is TGTGCCAGCAGTTTAAGGGCCGGGGGGACCACAGATACGCAGTATTTT.

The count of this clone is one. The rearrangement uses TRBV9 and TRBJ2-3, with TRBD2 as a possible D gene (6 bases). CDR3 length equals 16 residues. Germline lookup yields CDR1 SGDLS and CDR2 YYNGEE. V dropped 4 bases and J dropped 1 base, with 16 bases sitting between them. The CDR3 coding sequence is TGTGCCAGCAGCTCCCTTTACTCGGGGGGCACAGATACGCAGTATTTT. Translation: CASSSLYSGGTDTQYF.

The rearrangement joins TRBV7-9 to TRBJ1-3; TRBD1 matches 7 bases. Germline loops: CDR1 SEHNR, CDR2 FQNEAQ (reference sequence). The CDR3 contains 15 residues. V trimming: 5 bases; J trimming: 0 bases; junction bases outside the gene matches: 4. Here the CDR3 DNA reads TGTGCCAGCAGCAAGGGACAGCACTCTGGAAACACCATATATTTT. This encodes CASSKGQHSGNTIYF. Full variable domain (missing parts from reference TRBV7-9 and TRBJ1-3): DTGVSQNPRHKITKRGQNVTFRCDPISEHNRLYWYRQTLGQGPEFLTYFQNEAQLEKSRLLSDRFSAERPKGSFSTLEIQRTEQGDSAMYLCASSKGQHSGNTIYFGEGSWLTVV.

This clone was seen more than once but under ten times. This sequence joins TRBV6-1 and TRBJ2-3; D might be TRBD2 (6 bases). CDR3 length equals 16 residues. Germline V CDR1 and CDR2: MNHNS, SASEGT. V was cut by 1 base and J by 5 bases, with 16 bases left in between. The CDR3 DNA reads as TGTGCCAGCAGTGAAGGGAGGGGCCGTATGGGAGATACGCAGTATTTT. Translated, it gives CASSEGRGRMGDTQYF.